Each of the 4 T cell receptor beta chains below was sequenced from the same sample in a study of Ad26.COV2.S vaccination and SARS-CoV-2 variants. Method: immunoSEQ multiplex PCR; TCRdb's copy keeps in-frame clones and lacks some. This sample yields 87,000 or so clones, of which around 82% are seen a single time; roughly 15% belongs to the top ten. The source material was peripheral blood, sampled after recovery from COVID-19. These TCRs come from a human donor who had recovered from COVID-19.

The chain links TRBV19 to TRBJ1-5; D ambiguous. Looked up from germline, CDR1 is LNHDA and CDR2 is SQIVND (reference sequence). The CDR3 contains 14 residues. The V gene lost 6 bases and the J gene lost 2 bases, with 11 bases spanning the gap. This CDR3 reads CASRTGEGNQPQHF. The CDR3 DNA sequence: TGTGCCAGTAGAACGGGAGAGGGCAATCAGCCCCAGCATTTT.

This rearrangement joins TRBV4-3 to TRBJ2-4; D might be TRBD2 (5 bases). This CDR3 contains 13 residues. Trimming removed 4 bases at V and 7 bases at J, with 11 bases between. Germline assignment: CDR1 LGHNA and CDR2 YSLEER. The CDR3 loop reads CASSPDGVNIQYF. CDR3 nucleotide sequence: TGCGCCAGCAGCCCCGACGGGGTCAACATTCAGTACTTC.

The gene calls are TRBV14 and TRBJ2-1, with no clear D. The CDR3 has 17 amino acids. V was trimmed by 0 bases and J by 0 bases, leaving 12 bases between them. Looked up from germline, CDR1 is SGHDN and CDR2 is FVKESK. The DNA for the CDR3 is TGTGCCAGCAGCCAAGAATCCTGGGCTAGCTCCTACAATGAGCAGTTCTTC. Translating gives CASSQESWASSYNEQFF.

This clone was picked up many times. This rearrangement joins TRBV3-1 (or the pseudogene TRBV3-2) to TRBJ2-7; D gene ambiguous. This CDR3 contains 11 residues. Germline V gives CDR1 LGHDT, CDR2 YNNKEL (reference sequence). V lost 1 base and J 6 bases, leaving 4 bases between the germline ends. The CDR3 sequence is CASSQGGEQYF. The CDR3 DNA sequence: TGTGCCAGCAGCCAAGGGGGCGAGCAGTACTTC.